This T cell receptor beta chain appears in the sequencing data of a study of T cell responses to AZD1222 COVID-19 vaccine. Whole-study findings and limits: With two AZD1222 doses given, Spike-specific TCR breadth and depth both rose. Clonal diversity was possibly underestimated, and white British individuals and females predominated among donors. Only after the peak T cell response were repertoires sampled. Spike-spanning, vaccine-associated CD4 TCRs were dominant at 160-218 and 743-854.

Method: immunoSEQ multiplex PCR; TCRdb's copy keeps in-frame clones and lacks some. The table has 150,000 to 200,000 clones, roughly 93% seen once. Details on this clone: What it recognizes is unknown.

The CDR3 contains 13 residues. The V end lost 1 base, the J end lost 11 bases, and 14 bases lay between the germline ends. Per germline, CDR1 SGHAT and CDR2 FQNNGV. This rearrangement joins TRBV11-2 to TRBJ1-1; D is unclear. This sequence originates from an adult in good health. Sample: peripheral blood, taken on day 0 of AZD1222 vaccination. CDR3 sequence reads: CASSLGSAGRAFF. The CDR3 DNA follows: TGTGCCAGCAGCTTAGGGTCTGCTGGTAGGGCTTTCTTT.